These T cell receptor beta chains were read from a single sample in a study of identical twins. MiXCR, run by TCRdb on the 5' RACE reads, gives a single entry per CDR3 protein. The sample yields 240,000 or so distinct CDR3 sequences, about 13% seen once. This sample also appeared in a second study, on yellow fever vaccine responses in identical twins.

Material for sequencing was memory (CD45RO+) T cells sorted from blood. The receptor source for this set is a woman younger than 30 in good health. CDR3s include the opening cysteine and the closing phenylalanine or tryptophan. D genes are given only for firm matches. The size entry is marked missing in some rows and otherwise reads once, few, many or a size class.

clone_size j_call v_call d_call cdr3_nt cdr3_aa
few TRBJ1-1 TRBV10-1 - TGCGCCAGCAGTGAGTCGTCGCAGGGCACTGAAGCTTTCTTT CASSESSQGTEAFF
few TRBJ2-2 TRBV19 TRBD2 TGTGCCAGTAAGAGCGGGAGGGCAGACACCGGGGAGCTGTTTTTT CASKSGRADTGELFF
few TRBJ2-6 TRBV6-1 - TGTGCCAGCAGAGAAGGAAGCTCTGGGGCCAACGTCCTGACTTTC CASREGSSGANVLTF
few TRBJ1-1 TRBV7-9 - TGTGCCAGCAGCTTATTACTCGGAGCTTTCTTT CASSLLLGAFF
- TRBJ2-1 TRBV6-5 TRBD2 TGTGCCAGCAGGGGGGGGGGTGGTGAGCAGTTCTTC CASRGGGGEQFF
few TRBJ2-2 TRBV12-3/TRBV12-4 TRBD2 TGTGCCAGCAATTGGCAAGCGGGAGTCAAGGCCGGGGAGCTGTTTTTT CASNWQAGVKAGELFF
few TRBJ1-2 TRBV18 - TGTGCCAGCTCACCAAGGGGGATCCGGGGCTACACCTTC CASSPRGIRGYTF
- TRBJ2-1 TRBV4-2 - TGTGCCAGCGGCCAAGAAGGGGGCTCCTACAATGAGCAGTTCTTC CASGQEGGSYNEQFF
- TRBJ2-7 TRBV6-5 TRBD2 TGTGCCAGCAGTTCTACCACTAGCGGGAGATTCGAGCAGTACTTC CASSSTTSGRFEQYF
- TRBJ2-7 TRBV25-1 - TGTGCCAGCACCCCAGCGGGTCAGGTGTCCTACGAGCAGTACTTC CASTPAGQVSYEQYF
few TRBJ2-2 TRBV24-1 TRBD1 TGTGCCACCAGTGATTTGCCGGGCAGGGGGCGCGACACCGGGGAGCTGTTTTTT CATSDLPGRGRDTGELFF
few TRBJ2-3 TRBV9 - TGTGCCAGCAGCTCTAGGGGGACTCAAACAGATACGCAGTATTTT CASSSRGTQTDTQYF
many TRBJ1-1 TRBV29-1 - TGCAGCGTTGGAGTGGGGCAGGGCACTGAAGCTTTCTTT CSVGVGQGTEAFF
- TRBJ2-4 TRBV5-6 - TGTGCCAGCAGCGTAACCGGACAGAAAGCCAAAAACATTCAGTACTTC CASSVTGQKAKNIQYF
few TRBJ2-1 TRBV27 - TGTGCCAGCAGGTCCAGGGGAAACAATGAGCAGTTCTTC CASRSRGNNEQFF
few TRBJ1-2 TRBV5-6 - TGTGCCAGCAGCTTGGCTGGGAGTTATGGCTACACCTTC CASSLAGSYGYTF
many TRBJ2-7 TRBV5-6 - TGTGCCAGCAGCTTTAGCCTCTACGAGCAGTACTTC CASSFSLYEQYF
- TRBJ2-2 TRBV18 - TGTGCCAGCTCACCGGTGTCCGGGGAGCTGTTTTTT CASSPVSGELFF
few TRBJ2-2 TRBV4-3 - TGCGCCAGCAGCCACACCGTTGGGGCCGACTACCGCGGGGAGCTGTTTTTT CASSHTVGADYRGELFF
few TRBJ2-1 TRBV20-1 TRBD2 TGCAGTGCTATACCGGGACTAGCGGTCAATGAGCAGTTCTTC CSAIPGLAVNEQFF
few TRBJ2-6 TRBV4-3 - TGCGCCAGCAGCCAAATGACGGGCTTCGGGGCCAACGTCCTGACTTTC CASSQMTGFGANVLTF
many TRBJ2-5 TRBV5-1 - TGCGCCAGCAGCTTGGATCCGGGCGGAGGTCAAGAGACCCAGTACTTC CASSLDPGGGQETQYF
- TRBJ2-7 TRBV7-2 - TGTGCCAGCAGCTTAGCGTATGGGGGAATCTACGAGCAGTACTTC CASSLAYGGIYEQYF